Following are 29 T cell receptor beta chains from one sample sequenced in a study of CD8 T cells in ankylosing spondylitis. Findings and limits, study-wide: About 8 highly homologous variants made up a TCR beta motif that seemed to typify ankylosing spondylitis blood.

TCRdb reprocessed the 5' RACE reads via MiXCR and lists one record per CDR3 protein. The sample holds around 480,000 distinct CDR3 sequences; 17% are singletons and the top ten take under 1.2%. These receptors have no known antigen. Sequenced: blood, either unsorted or a sorted T cell fraction (not recorded which). These receptors were collected from a male donor with ankylosing spondylitis.

The gene calls are TRBV12-3 or TRBV12-4 and TRBJ2-2, with a possible D match to TRBD1 (6 bases). The CDR3 runs to 16 residues. Trimming stripped 3 bases from V and 0 bases from J, with 11 bases between. In DNA, the CDR3 is TGTGCCAGCAGTTTTGACAGGCAGGCGAACACCGGGGAGCTGTTTTTT. It is translated as CASSFDRQANTGELFF.

The chain combines TRBV3-1 with TRBJ2-1; 9 bases are shared with TRBD1. The V and J ends lost 4 bases and 1 base, in that order; junction bases with no gene match: 8. This CDR3 region has 17 residues. The V gene's germline CDR1 is LGHDT and CDR2 YNNKEL (reference sequence). CDR3 amino acids: CASSLDRGSKSYNEQFF. The CDR3 region has the DNA TGTGCCAGCAGCCTAGACAGGGGGAGTAAGTCCTACAATGAGCAGTTCTTC.

This sequence joins TRBV20-1 and TRBJ1-2; TRBD1 might be the D (5 bases). Deletions cut 6 bases from V and 4 bases from J, with 15 bases between. The CDR3 has 13 amino acids. The germline V gene has CDR1 DFQATT and CDR2 SNEGSKA (reference sequence). The DNA of the CDR3 is TGCAGTGCCCCGGTCGGGGGGGGCTATGGCTACACCTTC. Residues: CSAPVGGGYGYTF.

This clonotype was seen a few times. The chain is built from TRBV5-5 and TRBJ2-3; D is unresolved. V lost 6 bases to trimming and J lost 1 base, with 12 bases between them. CDR3 size: 14 residues. The V gene's germline CDR1 is SGHKS and CDR2 YYEKEE (reference sequence). The CDR3 is CASTQAAGTDTQYF. The DNA for the CDR3 is TGTGCCAGCACCCAGGCGGCTGGCACAGATACGCAGTATTTT.

The V and J genes are TRBV10-3 and TRBJ2-2; 10 bases align to TRBD2. The CDR3 spans 14 residues. Germline V gene sequence: CDR1 ENHRY, CDR2 SYGVKD. The ends lost 6 bases at V and 4 bases at J; junction bases unmatched: 2. The CDR3 region has the DNA TGTGCCATCAGGGGACTAGCGAGCACCGGGGAGCTGTTTTTT. Translation gives CAIRGLASTGELFF.

There are a few counts of this clonotype. V and J are TRBV7-2 and TRBJ1-5, with TRBD1 matching 7 bases. This CDR3 region has 17 residues. J gave up 0 bases and V 5 bases, and 10 bases lay outside the gene matches. Germline-derived CDR1 and CDR2 are SGHTA and FQGNSA. CDR3 residues: CASSPRGGVNSNQPQHF. The CDR3 DNA follows: TGTGCCAGCAGCCCCAGGGGGGGAGTGAATAGCAATCAGCCCCAGCATTTT.

This clonotype was observed many times. This sequence joins TRBV20-1 and TRBJ2-7, with 7 bases identical to TRBD1. Germline loops: CDR1 DFQATT, CDR2 SNEGSKA (reference sequence). V was pared by 4 bases and J by 2 bases, with 14 bases of the junction left unmatched. The CDR3 contains 16 residues. The CDR3: CSAIHPDRINPYEQYF. The DNA for the CDR3 is TGCAGTGCTATACACCCGGACAGGATAAATCCCTACGAGCAGTACTTC.

This clonotype has a count of ten or more. This chain connects TRBV12-3 or TRBV12-4 to TRBJ1-2, with D possibly matching TRBD1 (6 bases). The V and J ends lost 2 bases and 8 bases respectively, with 9 bases between them. The CDR3 runs 12 residues. CDR3 protein: CASSLRGTGYTF. DNA of the CDR3: TGTGCCAGCAGTTTACGGGGGACAGGCTACACCTTC.

This chain uses TRBV7-9 with TRBJ1-1; 8 bases match TRBD1. V trimming: 1 base; J trimming: 7 bases; junction bases outside the gene matches: 8. Germline V CDR1 and CDR2: SEHNR, FQNEAQ (reference sequence). The length of the CDR3 is 15 residues. In nucleotides, the CDR3 is TGTGCCAGCAGCTTAGTTCTCCGGGACAGGCGTGAAGCTTTCTTT. The encoded protein is CASSLVLRDRREAFF.

The chain joins TRBV2 to TRBJ2-7; perhaps D is TRBD1 or TRBD2 (5 bases each). The CDR3 totals 13 residues. Trimming removed 6 bases at V and 3 bases at J, with 12 bases between. Germline lookup yields CDR1 SNHLY and CDR2 FYNNEI. The CDR3 DNA follows: TGTGCCAGCAGGGCCGAGGGGAGCTACGAGCAGTACTTC. Residues: CASRAEGSYEQYF.

This clonotype was detected only a few times. The chain is built from TRBV20-1 and TRBJ2-7; D gene unclear. CDR1 and CDR2 (germline): DFQATT, SNEGSKA (reference sequence). Trimming shortened V by 5 bases and J by 4 bases, and 24 bases separated the two germline ends. The CDR3 loop spans 16 amino acids. This chain's CDR3 is CSALKRTNLKTYEQYF. CDR3 DNA: TGCAGTGCTTTGAAAAGAACGAATCTCAAGACTTACGAGCAGTACTTC.

This clonotype was recorded a few times. This chain joins TRBV18 and TRBJ1-6; 10 bases are a match to TRBD1. The CDR3 length is 15 residues. Germline V gives CDR1 KGHSH, CDR2 LQKENI. Trimming removed 5 bases from V and 8 bases from J; junction bases left unmatched: 6. CDR3 DNA: TGTGCCAGCTCAACAACGGGACAGGGGTATTCACCCCTCCACTTT. It translates to CASSTTGQGYSPLHF.

The table lists this clonotype with a few counts. The chain has TRBV27 and TRBJ2-1; D is perhaps TRBD2 (7 bases). CDR3 length equals 14 residues. The ends were cut back, 8 bases at V and 6 bases at J, with 17 bases in the middle. From germline, CDR1 is MNHEY and CDR2 SMNVEV (reference sequence). The CDR3 reads CASGGGRNSNEQFF. DNA of the CDR3: TGTGCCAGCGGGGGGGGGCGGAACAGCAATGAGCAGTTCTTC.

This rearrangement joins TRBV7-9 to TRBJ1-1, with 8 bases matching TRBD1. Unmatched junction bases numbered 6, after V lost 5 bases and J lost 10 bases. CDR3 length equals 12 residues. From germline, CDR1 is SEHNR and CDR2 FQNEAQ (reference sequence). CDR3 nucleotides: TGTGCCAGCAGCGAAGTGGGGACAGGAGCTTTCTTT. Amino acid sequence: CASSEVGTGAFF.

This chain connects TRBV14 to TRBJ2-2; no clear D gene. CDR1 is SGHDN and CDR2 is FVKESK in the germline V gene. V shed 4 bases and J shed 3 bases, with 9 bases lying between them. The CDR3 consists of 14 residues. CDR3: CASSRQVYTGELFF. CDR3 in DNA: TGTGCCAGCAGCCGGCAGGTCTACACCGGGGAGCTGTTTTTT.

This clonotype was counted between two and nine times. The V call is TRBV5-1, the J call TRBJ1-5; 9 bases are a match to TRBD1. After removal of 1 base from V and 6 bases from J, the junction contained 8 bases not matched to a gene. The CDR3 contains 16 residues. Looked up from germline, CDR1 is SGHRS and CDR2 is YFSETQ. The DNA of the CDR3 is TGCGCCAGCAGCTTGCTCCCCGGGACAGGGATTCAGCCCCAGCATTTT. Encoded protein: CASSLLPGTGIQPQHF.

Regarding this clonotype: Without the conserved terminal phenylalanine or tryptophan, this CDR3 likely stems from a read error. The chain uses TRBV29-1 and TRBJ2-5; the D gene is possibly TRBD1 (6 bases). The CDR3 is made up of 12 amino acids. V was pared by 7 bases and J by 2 bases, with 11 bases between. Germline CDR1 SQVTM, CDR2 ANQGSEA. The CDR3 here is CSGLQGQETQYI. CDR3 DNA sequence: TGCAGCGGCTTACAGGGACAAGAGACCCAGTACATC.

This rearrangement joins TRBV11-1 to TRBJ2-7; 8 bases match TRBD1. V shed 5 bases and J 3 bases; nucleotides not matched to a gene: 18. This CDR3 comprises 18 residues. The germline CDR1 and CDR2 sequences are SGHAT and FQDESV (reference sequence). The chain's CDR3 is CASSPPAGGRSVDYEQYF. The CDR3 nucleotides are TGTGCCAGCAGCCCCCCGGCAGGGGGCAGATCGGTCGACTACGAGCAGTACTTC.

This clonotype was detected ten times or more. This chain uses TRBV5-1 with TRBJ2-7, with no clear D. Germline loops: CDR1 SGHRS, CDR2 YFSETQ. CDR3 length equals 14 residues. Between the trimmed V and J ends, which lost 0 bases and 0 bases, there was a span of 7 bases. CDR3 in DNA: TGCGCCAGCAGCTTGGGACCAAACTCCTACGAGCAGTACTTC. Protein: CASSLGPNSYEQYF.

This sequence joins TRBV28 and TRBJ1-5; 10 nucleotides line up with TRBD1. The CDR3 runs 16 residues. Germline values: CDR1 MDHEN, CDR2 SYDVKM. With 4 bases clipped from V and 7 bases from J, the junction kept 10 bases outside the gene matches. CDR3 protein: CASSSGDRGLNQPQHF. The CDR3 nucleotides are TGTGCCAGCAGTTCCGGGGACAGGGGATTGAACCAGCCCCAGCATTTT.

This clonotype was counted a few times. This sequence joins TRBV20-1 and TRBJ1-5, with 7 bases that match TRBD1. The trim removed 5 bases at V and 5 bases at J, leaving 12 bases unmatched. Germline V gene data show CDR1 as DFQATT and CDR2 as SNEGSKA (reference sequence). CDR3 size: 15 residues. Here the CDR3 DNA reads TGCAGTGCTGTACGACAGGGAAGGGGGTATCAGCCCCAGCATTTT. This sequence encodes CSAVRQGRGYQPQHF.

This clonotype has only a few counts. V usage is TRBV20-1 and J usage is TRBJ1-4; unclear D gene. CDR3 length equals 11 residues. V was shortened by 3 bases and J by 10 bases, with 9 bases between the two germline ends. CDR1 and CDR2 from the germline V gene are DFQATT and SNEGSKA (reference sequence). As DNA, the CDR3 is TGCAGTGCTAGTGTAGCCCCAAAACTGTTTTTT. Its protein product is CSASVAPKLFF.

This clonotype was seen a handful of times. The chain employs TRBV20-1 and TRBJ1-3; the D is unclear. This CDR3 is built from 16 residues. The V gene's germline CDR1 is DFQATT and CDR2 SNEGSKA (reference sequence). Trimming shortened V by 0 bases and J by 0 bases, and 12 bases separated the two germline ends. The CDR3 sequence: CSARDSAKRSGNTIYF. In nucleotides, the CDR3 is TGCAGTGCTAGAGATTCGGCCAAACGCTCTGGAAACACCATATATTTT.

This clonotype was seen many times. The chain combines TRBV7-9 with TRBJ2-3; 7 nucleotides agree with TRBD2. The CDR3 consists of 16 residues. Germline V gives CDR1 SEHNR, CDR2 FQNEAQ (reference sequence). V was pared by 1 base and J by 2 bases, with 6 bases of the junction left unmatched. CDR3 coding DNA: TGTGCCAGCAGCTTAGTTGGCGGGGGAATCACAGATACGCAGTATTTT. This sequence encodes CASSLVGGGITDTQYF.

This clonotype was picked up many times. V is TRBV10-3 and J is TRBJ2-3, with a weak D call TRBD2 (7 bases). CDR3 length equals 17 residues. Germline CDR1 is ENHRY and CDR2 is SYGVKD. The V and J ends lost 6 bases and 0 bases respectively, with 19 bases between them. DNA for the CDR3: TGTGCCATCAGGACCACAGGGAGGGATCCTAGCACAGATACGCAGTATTTT. Translated, it gives CAIRTTGRDPSTDTQYF.

The rearrangement joins TRBV7-9 to TRBJ1-6; no clear D gene. CDR1 and CDR2 from the germline V gene are SEHNR and FQNEAQ (reference sequence). This CDR3 has 14 amino acids. Trimming pared 2 bases from V and 13 bases from J, leaving 15 bases between. This CDR3 is CASSLTDGRVPLHF. The CDR3 nucleotides read TGTGCCAGCAGCTTAACCGACGGACGGGTCCCCCTCCACTTT.

V is TRBV11-3 and J is TRBJ2-2, with 9 bases lining up with TRBD1. V shed 5 bases, J shed 3 bases, and the junction held 7 bases outside the gene matches. Germline-derived CDR1 and CDR2 are SGHNT and YENEEA. The CDR3 loop spans 16 amino acids. CDR3 nucleotide sequence: TGTGCCAGCAGCGACCGAGGGACAGGGTACACCGGGGAGCTGTTTTTT. It is translated as CASSDRGTGYTGELFF.

This clonotype has a count of ten or more. The chain employs TRBV12-3 or TRBV12-4 and TRBJ1-4; perhaps TRBD1 as D (6 bases). The CDR3 is 13 amino acids. V dropped 6 bases and J dropped 5 bases, with 10 bases sitting between them. The CDR3 loop reads CASSGQTNEKLFF. Here the CDR3 DNA reads TGTGCCAGCAGCGGACAGACGAATGAAAAACTGTTTTTT.

The table lists this clonotype with a few counts. The rearrangement uses TRBV19 and TRBJ1-4; TRBD1 matches at 7 bases. After removal of 6 bases from V and 5 bases from J, the junction contained 9 bases not matched to a gene. This CDR3 contains 15 residues. The germline CDR1 and CDR2 sequences are LNHDA and SQIVND (reference sequence). CDR3 nucleotides: TGTGCCAGTAGAGCCCGACAGGGAAAGAATGAAAAACTGTTTTTT. Amino acids: CASRARQGKNEKLFF.